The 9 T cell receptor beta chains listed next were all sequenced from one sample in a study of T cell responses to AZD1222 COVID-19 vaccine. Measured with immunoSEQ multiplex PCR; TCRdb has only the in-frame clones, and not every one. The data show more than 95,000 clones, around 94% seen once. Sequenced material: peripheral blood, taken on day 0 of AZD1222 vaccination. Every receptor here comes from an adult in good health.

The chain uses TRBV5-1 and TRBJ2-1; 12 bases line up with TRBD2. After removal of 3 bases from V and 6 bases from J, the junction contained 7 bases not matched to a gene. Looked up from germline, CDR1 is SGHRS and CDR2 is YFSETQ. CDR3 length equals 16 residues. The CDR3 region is CASSSTTSGGFNEQFF. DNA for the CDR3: TGCGCCAGCAGCTCGACGACTAGCGGGGGTTTCAATGAGCAGTTCTTC.

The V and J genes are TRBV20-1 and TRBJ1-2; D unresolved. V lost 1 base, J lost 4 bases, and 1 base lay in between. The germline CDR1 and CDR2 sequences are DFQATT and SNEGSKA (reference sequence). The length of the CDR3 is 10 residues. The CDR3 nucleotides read TGCAGTGCTAGAGTCTATGGCTACACCTTC. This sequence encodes CSARVYGYTF.

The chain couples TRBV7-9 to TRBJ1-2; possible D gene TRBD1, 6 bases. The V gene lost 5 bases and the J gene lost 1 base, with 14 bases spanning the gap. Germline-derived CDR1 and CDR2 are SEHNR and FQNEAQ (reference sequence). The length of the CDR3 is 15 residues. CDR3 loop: CASSQPGALNYGYTF. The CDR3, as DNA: TGTGCCAGCAGCCAGCCAGGGGCGCTTAACTATGGCTACACCTTC.

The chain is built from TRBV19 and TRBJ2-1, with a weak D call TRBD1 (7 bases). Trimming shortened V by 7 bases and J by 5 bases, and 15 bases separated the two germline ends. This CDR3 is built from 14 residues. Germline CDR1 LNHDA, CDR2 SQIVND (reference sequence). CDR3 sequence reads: CASTPGGYDNEQFF. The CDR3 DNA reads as TGTGCCAGTACCCCAGGGGGGTATGACAATGAGCAGTTCTTC.

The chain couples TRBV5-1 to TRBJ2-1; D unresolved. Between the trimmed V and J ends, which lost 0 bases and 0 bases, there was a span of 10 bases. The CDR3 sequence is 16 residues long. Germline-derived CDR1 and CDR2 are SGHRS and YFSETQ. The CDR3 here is CASSLVGRSSYNEQFF. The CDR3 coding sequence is TGCGCCAGCAGCTTGGTCGGCAGAAGCTCCTACAATGAGCAGTTCTTC.

DNA for the CDR3: TGTGCCACCAGCATACCAGGGGATAATTCACCCCTCCACTTT. Amino acid sequence: CATSIPGDNSPLHF. The chain recombines TRBV15 with TRBJ1-6, with D possibly TRBD1 on 6 matching bases. Trimming took off 4 bases at V and 5 bases at J, with 9 bases between the two ends. CDR1 and CDR2 from the germline V gene are LNHNV and YYDKDF (reference sequence). CDR3 size: 14 residues.

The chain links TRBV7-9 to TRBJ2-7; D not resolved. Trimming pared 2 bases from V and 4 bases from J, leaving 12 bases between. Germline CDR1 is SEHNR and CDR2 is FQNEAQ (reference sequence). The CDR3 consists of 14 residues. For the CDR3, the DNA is TGTGCCAGCAGCTTAAGTGGGATCGATTACGAGCAGTACTTC. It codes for CASSLSGIDYEQYF.

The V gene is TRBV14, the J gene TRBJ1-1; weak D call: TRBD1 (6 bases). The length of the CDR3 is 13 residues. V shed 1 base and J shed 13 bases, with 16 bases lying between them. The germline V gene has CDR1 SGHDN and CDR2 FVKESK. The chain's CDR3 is CASSQVGAAFGFF. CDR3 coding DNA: TGTGCCAGCAGCCAAGTGGGGGCGGCATTCGGTTTCTTT.

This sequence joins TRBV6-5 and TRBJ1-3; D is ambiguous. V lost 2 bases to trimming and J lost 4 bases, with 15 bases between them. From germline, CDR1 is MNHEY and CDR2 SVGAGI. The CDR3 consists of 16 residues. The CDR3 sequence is CASSYREQTIGNTIYF. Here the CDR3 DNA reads TGTGCCAGCAGTTACAGGGAACAGACGATAGGAAACACCATATATTTT.